The 2 T cell receptor beta chains below come from one sample, sequenced in a study of naive and memory T cell subsets. The beta constant-region primer was an equimolar mix of two oligonucleotides covering TRBC1 and TRBC2. Via MiXCR, TCRdb re-called the UMI-ligation and nested PCR reads, giving one row per CDR3 protein. The sample holds around 5,000 distinct CDR3 sequences; over 6.5% are singletons and the top ten take roughly 40%. The sequenced sample consisted of effector memory CD8+ T cells from blood. Subset here: effector memory, CD45RA- CD27-. These receptors were taken from a human donor in good health.

This clonotype was detected ten times or more. The V gene is TRBV20-1, the J gene TRBJ2-1, with TRBD2 matching over 9 bases. Germline V gene data show CDR1 as DFQATT and CDR2 as SNEGSKA (reference sequence). This CDR3 region has 14 residues. V lost 3 bases to trimming and J lost 0 bases; unmatched junction nucleotides: 0. This CDR3 is CSASSGSSYNEQFF. CDR3 in DNA: TGCAGTGCTAGTAGCGGGAGCTCCTACAATGAGCAGTTCTTC.

This clonotype has a count of ten or more. The chain carries TRBV6-4 and TRBJ2-1; TRBD2 agrees at 7 bases. Germline-derived CDR1 and CDR2 are MRHNA and SNTAGT. J was trimmed by 2 bases and V by 2 bases; bases with no gene match: 0. The CDR3 is made up of 14 amino acids. The CDR3 bases are TGTGCCAGCAGTGACGGGGGGGCCTACAATGAGCAGTTCTTC. Translating gives CASSDGGAYNEQFF.